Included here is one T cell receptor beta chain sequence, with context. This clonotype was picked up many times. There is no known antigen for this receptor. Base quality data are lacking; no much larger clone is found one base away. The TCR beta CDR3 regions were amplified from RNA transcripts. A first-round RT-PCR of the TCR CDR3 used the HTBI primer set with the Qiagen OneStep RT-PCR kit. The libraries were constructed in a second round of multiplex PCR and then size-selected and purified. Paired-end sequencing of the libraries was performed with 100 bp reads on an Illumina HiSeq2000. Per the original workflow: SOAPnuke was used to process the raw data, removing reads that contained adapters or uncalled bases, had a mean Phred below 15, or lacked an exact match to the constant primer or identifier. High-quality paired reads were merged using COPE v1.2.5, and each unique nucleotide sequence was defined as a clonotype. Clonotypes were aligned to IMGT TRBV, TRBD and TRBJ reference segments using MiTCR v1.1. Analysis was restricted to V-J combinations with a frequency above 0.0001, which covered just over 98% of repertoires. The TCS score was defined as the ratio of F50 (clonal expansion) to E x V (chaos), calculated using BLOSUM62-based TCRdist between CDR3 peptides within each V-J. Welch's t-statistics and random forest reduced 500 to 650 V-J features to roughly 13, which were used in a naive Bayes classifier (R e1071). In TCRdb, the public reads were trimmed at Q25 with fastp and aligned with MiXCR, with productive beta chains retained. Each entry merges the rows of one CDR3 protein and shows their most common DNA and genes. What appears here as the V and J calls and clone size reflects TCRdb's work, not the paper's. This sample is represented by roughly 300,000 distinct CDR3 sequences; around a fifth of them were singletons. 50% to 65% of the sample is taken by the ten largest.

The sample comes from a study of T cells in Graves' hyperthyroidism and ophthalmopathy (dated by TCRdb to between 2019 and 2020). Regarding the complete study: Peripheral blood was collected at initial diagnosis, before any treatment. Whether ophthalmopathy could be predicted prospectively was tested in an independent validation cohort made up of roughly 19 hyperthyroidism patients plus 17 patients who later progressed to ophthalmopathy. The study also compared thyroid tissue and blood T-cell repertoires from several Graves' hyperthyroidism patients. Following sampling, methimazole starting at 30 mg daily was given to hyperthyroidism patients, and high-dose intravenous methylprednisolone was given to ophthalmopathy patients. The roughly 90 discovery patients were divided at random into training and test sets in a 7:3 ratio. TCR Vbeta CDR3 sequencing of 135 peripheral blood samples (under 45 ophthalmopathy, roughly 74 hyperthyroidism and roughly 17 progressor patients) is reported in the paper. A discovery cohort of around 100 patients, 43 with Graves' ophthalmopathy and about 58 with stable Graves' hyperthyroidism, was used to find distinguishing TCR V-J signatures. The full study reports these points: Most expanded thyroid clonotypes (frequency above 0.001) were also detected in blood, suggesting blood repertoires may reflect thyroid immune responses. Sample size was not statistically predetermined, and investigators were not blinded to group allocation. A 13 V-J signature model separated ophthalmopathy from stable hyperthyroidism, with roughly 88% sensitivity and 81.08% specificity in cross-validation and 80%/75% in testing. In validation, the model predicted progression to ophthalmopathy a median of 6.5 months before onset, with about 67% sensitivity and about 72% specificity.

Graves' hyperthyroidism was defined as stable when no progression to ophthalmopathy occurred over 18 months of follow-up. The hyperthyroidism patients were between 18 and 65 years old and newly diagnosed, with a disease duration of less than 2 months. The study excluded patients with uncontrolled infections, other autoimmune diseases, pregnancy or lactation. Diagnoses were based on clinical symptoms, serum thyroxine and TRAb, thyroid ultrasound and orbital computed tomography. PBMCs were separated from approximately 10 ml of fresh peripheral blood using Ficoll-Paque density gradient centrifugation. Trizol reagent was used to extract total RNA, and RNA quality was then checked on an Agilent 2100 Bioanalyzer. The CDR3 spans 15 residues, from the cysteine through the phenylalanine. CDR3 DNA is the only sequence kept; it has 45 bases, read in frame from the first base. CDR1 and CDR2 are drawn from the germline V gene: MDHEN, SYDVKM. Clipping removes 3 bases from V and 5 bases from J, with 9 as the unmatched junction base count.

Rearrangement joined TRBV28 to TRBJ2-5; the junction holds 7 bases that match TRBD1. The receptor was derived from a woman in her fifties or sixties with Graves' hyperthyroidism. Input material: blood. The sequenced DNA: TGTGCCAGCAGTTTGGGACAGTTGCCTGTGGAGACCCAGTACTTC. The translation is CASSLGQLPVETQYF.